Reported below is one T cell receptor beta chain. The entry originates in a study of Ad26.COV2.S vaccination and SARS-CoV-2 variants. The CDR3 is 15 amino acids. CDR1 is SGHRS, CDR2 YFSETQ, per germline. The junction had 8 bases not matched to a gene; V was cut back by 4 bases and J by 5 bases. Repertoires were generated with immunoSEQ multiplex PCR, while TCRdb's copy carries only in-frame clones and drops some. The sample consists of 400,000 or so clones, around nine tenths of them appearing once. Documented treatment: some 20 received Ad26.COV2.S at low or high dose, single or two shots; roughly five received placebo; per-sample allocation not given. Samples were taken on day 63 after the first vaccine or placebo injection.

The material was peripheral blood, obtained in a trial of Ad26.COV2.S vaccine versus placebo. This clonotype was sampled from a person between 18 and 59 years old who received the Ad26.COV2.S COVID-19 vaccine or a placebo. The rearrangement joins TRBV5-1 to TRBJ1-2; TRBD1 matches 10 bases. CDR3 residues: CASSHGTGEGYGYTF. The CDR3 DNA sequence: TGCGCCAGCAGCCACGGGACAGGGGAGGGTTATGGCTACACCTTC. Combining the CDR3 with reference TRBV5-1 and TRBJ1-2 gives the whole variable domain KAGVTQTPRYLIKTRGQQVTLSCSPISGHRSVSWYQQTPGQGLQFLFEYFSETQRNKGNFPGRFSGRQFSNSRSEMNVSTLELGDSALYLCASSHGTGEGYGYTFGSGTRLTVV.